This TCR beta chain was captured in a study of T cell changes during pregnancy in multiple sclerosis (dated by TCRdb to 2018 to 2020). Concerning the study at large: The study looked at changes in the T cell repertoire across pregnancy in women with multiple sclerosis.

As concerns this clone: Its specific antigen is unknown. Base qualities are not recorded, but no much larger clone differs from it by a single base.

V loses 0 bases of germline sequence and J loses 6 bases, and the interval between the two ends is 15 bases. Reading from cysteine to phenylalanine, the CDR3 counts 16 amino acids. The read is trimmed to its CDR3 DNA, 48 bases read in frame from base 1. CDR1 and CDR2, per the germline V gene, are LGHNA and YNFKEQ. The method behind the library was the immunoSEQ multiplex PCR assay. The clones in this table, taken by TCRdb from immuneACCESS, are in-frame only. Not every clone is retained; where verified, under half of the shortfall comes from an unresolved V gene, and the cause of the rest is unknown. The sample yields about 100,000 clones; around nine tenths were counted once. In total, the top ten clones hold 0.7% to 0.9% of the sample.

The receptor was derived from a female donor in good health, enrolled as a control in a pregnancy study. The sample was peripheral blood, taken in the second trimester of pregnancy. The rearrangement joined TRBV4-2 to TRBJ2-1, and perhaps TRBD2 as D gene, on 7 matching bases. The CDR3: CASSQEGGGQVNEQFF. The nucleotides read TGTGCCAGCAGCCAAGAAGGCGGGGGCCAGGTCAATGAGCAGTTCTTC.